These 3 T cell receptor beta chains share one sample of origin, sequenced in a study of beta chain features in type 1 diabetes. The study reverse transcribed the entire isolated RNA, so it sequenced expressed TCRB transcripts. The assay was immunoSEQ multiplex PCR, and TCRdb's table has in-frame clones only and misses some. The repertoire has hundreds of thousands of clones, around 15% of them found once; the top ten carry about 0.097%. The sequencing input was naive CD4+ T cells from blood. The receptors originated from a man between 18 and 35 years old in good health.

The chain links TRBV10-3 to TRBJ2-1; no firm D call. The germline CDR1 and CDR2 sequences are ENHRY and SYGVKD. CDR3 length: 12 residues. Deletions cut 6 bases from V and 5 bases from J, with 8 bases between. CDR3 nucleotides: TGTGCCATCAGCCAGACTCACAATGAGCAGTTCTTC. This sequence encodes CAISQTHNEQFF.

The chain carries TRBV10-3 and TRBJ2-3, with 16 bases matching TRBD2. V was pared by 7 bases and J by 2 bases, with 6 bases of the junction left unmatched. This CDR3 comprises 17 residues. Germline V CDR1 and CDR2: ENHRY, SYGVKD. The CDR3 here is CAIKRGLAGGSTDTQYF. Written as DNA, the CDR3 is TGTGCCATCAAGAGGGGACTAGCGGGGGGGTCCACAGATACGCAGTATTTT.

This chain links TRBV5-6 with TRBJ2-3; no clear D. The ends were cut back, 4 bases at V and 3 bases at J, with 6 bases in the middle. Per germline, CDR1 SGHDT and CDR2 YYEEEE. This CDR3 is built from 12 residues. CDR3 in DNA: TGTGCCAGCAGCCAGGTAACAGATACGCAGTATTTT. Translating gives CASSQVTDTQYF.